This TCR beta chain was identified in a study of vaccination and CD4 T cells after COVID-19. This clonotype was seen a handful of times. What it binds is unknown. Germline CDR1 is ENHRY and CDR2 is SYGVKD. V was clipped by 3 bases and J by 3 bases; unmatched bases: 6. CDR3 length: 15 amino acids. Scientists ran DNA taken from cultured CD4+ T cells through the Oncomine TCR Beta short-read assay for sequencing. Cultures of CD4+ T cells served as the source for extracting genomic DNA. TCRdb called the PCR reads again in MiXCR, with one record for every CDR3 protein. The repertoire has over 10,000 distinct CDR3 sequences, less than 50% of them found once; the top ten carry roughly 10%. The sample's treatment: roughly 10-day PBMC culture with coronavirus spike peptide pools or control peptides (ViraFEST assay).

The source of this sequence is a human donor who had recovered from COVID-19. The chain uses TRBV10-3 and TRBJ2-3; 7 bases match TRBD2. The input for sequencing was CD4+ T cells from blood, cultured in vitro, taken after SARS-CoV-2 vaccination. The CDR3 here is CAISELASATDTQYF. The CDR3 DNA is TGTGCCATCAGTGAACTAGCGTCAGCAACAGATACGCAGTATTTT.